This TCR beta chain emerged from a study of control samples from healthy donors and cancer patients. Clones were sequenced by immunoSEQ multiplex PCR, and TCRdb holds only the in-frame ones, with some missing. The sample gives 150,000 to 200,000 clones, about 90% of which show up once; roughly 0.7% is in the top ten. The sample consisted of blood. This receptor was taken from a woman under 40 in good health.

The CDR3: CASGRMGQPQHF. CDR3 nucleotides: TGTGCCAGCGGGCGGATGGGTCAGCCCCAGCATTTT. This rearrangement joins TRBV27 to TRBJ1-5; D uncertain. V lost 8 bases and J 6 bases, leaving 11 bases between the germline ends. CDR1 and CDR2 from the germline V gene are MNHEY and SMNVEV (reference sequence). This CDR3 spans 12 amino acids.